The T cell receptor (beta chain) under discussion was sequenced for a study of cytomegalovirus exposure and HLA in healthy donors. Study-wide context: Inside one of the first data releases sat some 85 million unique TCRs taken from HLA-typed donors. Study findings and constraints: Most CMV-associated TCR beta chains were later found to appear HLA-restricted. Specificity of a few CMV-associated chains for CMV antigens was verified in vitro. Using a false discovery rate of 0.05, a later analysis showed that approximately 17,000 TCR beta sequences were associated with HLA alleles.

60 Vbeta and 13 Jbeta primers were used in PCR. Libraries were prepared by immunoSEQ multiplex PCR; TCRdb keeps only in-frame clonotypes and omits some of them. The sample records over 200,000 clones, just over 75% being singletons. CDR1 MNHEY and CDR2 SVGAGI come from the germline V gene. There are 13 residues in the CDR3. Germline trimming cut 6 bases from V and 4 bases from J; bases unmatched to any gene: 5. Points on this clone: What it recognizes is unknown.

This chain links TRBV6-5 with TRBJ1-2; 7 bases are a match to TRBD1. Sequencing was done on a sample of PBMCs. The receptor comes from a woman aged 55-70 years in good health and CMV-seropositive. The CDR3 loop reads CASRDRPPYGYTF. The CDR3 bases are TGTGCCAGCAGGGACAGGCCCCCCTATGGCTACACCTTC.